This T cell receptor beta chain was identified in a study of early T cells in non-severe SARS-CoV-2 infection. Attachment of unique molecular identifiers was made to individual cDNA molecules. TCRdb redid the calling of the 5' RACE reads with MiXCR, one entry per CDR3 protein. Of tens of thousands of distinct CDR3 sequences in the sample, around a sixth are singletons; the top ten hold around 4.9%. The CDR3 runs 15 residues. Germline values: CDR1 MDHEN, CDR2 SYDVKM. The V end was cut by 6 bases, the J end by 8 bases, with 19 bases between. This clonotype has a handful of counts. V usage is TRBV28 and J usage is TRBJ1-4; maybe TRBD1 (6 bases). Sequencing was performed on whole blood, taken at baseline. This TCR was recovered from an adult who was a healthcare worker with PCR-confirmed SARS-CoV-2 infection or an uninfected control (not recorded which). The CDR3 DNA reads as TGTGCCAGCAGACCTATTACAGGGAGAGTAGAAAAACTGTTTTTT. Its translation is CASRPITGRVEKLFF. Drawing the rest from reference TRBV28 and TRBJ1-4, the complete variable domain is DVKVTQSSRYLVKRTGEKVFLECVQDMDHENMFWYRQDPGLGLRLIYFSYDVKMKEKGDIPEGYSVSREKKERFSLILESASTNQTSMYLCASRPITGRVEKLFFGSGTQLSVL.